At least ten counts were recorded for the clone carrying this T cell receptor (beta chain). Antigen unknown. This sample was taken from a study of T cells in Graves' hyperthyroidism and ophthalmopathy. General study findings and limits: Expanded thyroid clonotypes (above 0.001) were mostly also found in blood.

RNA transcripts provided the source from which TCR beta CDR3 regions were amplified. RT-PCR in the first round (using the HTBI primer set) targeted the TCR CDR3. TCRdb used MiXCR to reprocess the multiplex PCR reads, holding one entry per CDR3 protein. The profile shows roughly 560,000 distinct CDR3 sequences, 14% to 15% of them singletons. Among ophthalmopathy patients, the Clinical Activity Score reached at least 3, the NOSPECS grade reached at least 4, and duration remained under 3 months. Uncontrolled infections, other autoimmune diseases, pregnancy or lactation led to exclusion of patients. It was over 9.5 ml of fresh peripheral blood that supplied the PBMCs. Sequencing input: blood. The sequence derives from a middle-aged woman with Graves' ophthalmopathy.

The CDR3 spells CASTAHGLNQPQHF. CDR3 DNA: TGTGCCAGCACCGCTCACGGGTTGAATCAGCCCCAGCATTTT. J is TRBJ1-5 and V is TRBV2; D unresolved. The length of the CDR3 is 14 residues. From germline, CDR1 is SNHLY and CDR2 FYNNEI. The ends were cut back, 7 bases at V and 4 bases at J, with 14 bases in the middle. The full variable domain, with the rest looked up from reference TRBV2 and TRBJ1-5, is EPEVTQTPSHQVTQMGQEVILRCVPISNHLYFYWYRQILGQKVEFLVSFYNNEISEKSEIFDDQFSVERPDGSNFTLKIRSTKLEDSAMYFCASTAHGLNQPQHFGDGTRLSIL.